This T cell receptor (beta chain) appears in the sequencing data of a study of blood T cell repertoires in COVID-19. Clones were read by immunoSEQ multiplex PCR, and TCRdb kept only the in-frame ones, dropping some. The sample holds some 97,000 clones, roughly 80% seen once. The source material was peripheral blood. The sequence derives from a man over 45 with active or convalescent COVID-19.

As DNA, the CDR3 is TGTGCCAGCAGTTTATGGGGGGCAGCGCAGACCTACGAGCAGTACTTC. As protein: CASSLWGAAQTYEQYF. The chain employs TRBV28 and TRBJ2-7; D is perhaps TRBD1 (6 bases). The CDR3 has 16 amino acids. Trimming shortened V by 0 bases and J by 2 bases, and 14 bases separated the two germline ends. The germline CDR1 and CDR2 sequences are MDHEN and SYDVKM.